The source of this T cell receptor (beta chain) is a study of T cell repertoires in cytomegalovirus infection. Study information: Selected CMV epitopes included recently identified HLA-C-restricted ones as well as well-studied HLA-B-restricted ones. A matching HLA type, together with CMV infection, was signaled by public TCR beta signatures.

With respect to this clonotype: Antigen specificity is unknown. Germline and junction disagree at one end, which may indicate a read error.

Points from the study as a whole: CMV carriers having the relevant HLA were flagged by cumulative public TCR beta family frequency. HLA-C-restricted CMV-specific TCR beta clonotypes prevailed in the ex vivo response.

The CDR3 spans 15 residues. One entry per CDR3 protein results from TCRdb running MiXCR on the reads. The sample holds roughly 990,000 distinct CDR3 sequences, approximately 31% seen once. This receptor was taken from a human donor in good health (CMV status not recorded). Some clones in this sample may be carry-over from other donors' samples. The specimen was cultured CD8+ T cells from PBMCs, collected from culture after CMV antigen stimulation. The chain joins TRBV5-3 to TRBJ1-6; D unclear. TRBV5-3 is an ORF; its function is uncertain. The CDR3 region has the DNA TGTGCCAGCAGCTTCTATGTAGGATATAATTCACCCCTCCACTTT. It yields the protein CASSFYVGYNSPLHF.